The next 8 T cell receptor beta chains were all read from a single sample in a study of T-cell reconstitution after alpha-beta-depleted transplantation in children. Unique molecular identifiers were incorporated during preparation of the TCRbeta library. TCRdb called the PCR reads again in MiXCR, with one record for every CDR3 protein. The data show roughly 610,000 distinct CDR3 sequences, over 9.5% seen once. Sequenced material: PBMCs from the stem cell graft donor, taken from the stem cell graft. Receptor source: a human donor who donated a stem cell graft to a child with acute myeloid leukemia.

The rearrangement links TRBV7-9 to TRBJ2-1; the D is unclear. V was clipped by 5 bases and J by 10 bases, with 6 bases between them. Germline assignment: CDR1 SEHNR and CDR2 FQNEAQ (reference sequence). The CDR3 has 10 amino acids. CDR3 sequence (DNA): TGTGCCAGCAGCGACACGGAGCAGTTCTTC. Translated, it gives CASSDTEQFF.

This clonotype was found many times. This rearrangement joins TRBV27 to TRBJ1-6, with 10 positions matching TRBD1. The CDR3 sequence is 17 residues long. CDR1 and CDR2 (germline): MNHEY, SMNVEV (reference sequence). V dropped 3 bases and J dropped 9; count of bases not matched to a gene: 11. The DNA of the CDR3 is TGTGCCAGCAGTTTTTCCGGGACAGGGGATCTAGCTTCACCCCTCCACTTT. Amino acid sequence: CASSFSGTGDLASPLHF.

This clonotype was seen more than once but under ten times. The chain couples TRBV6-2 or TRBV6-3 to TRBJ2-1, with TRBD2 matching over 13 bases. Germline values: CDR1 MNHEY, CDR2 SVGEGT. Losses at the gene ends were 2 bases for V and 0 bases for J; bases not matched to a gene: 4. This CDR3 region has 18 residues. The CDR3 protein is CASSYSRTSGSSYNEQFF. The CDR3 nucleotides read TGTGCCAGCAGTTACAGCCGGACTAGCGGGAGCTCCTACAATGAGCAGTTCTTC.

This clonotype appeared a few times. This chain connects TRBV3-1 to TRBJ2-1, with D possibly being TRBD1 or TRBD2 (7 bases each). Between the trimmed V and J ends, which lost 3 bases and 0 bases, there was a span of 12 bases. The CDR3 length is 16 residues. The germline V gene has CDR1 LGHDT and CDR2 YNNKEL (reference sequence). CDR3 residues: CASSHERDSSYNEQFF. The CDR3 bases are TGTGCCAGCAGCCACGAGCGGGACAGCTCCTACAATGAGCAGTTCTTC.

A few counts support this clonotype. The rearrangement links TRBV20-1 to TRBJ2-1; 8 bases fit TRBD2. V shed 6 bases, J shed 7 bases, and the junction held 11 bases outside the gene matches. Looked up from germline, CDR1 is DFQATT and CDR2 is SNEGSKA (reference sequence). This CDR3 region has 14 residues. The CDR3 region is CSAFGTPGGNEQFF. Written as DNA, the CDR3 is TGCAGTGCCTTCGGGACCCCGGGAGGGAATGAGCAGTTCTTC.

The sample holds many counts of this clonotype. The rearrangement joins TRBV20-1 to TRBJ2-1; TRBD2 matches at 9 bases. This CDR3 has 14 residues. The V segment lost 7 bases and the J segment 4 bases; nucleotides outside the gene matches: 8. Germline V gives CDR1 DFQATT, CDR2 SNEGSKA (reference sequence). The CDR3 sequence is CSVLAGSSYNEQFF. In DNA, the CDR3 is TGCAGTGTCCTAGCGGGATCATCATACAATGAGCAGTTCTTC.

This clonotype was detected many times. The CDR3 region has the DNA TGCAGTGCTAGGGGGGGCTCCTACGAGCAGTACTTC. Its protein product is CSARGGSYEQYF. The chain couples TRBV20-1 to TRBJ2-7; D is possibly TRBD2 (6 bases). Germline CDR1 DFQATT, CDR2 SNEGSKA (reference sequence). The CDR3 loop spans 12 amino acids. V was clipped by 3 bases and J by 0 bases, with 6 bases between them.

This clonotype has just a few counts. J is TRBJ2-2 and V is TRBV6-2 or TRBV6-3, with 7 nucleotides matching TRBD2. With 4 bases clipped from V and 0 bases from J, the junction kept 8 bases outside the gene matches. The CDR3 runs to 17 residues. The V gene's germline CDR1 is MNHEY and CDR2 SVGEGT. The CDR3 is CASSLSGGYSNTGELFF. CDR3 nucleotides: TGTGCCAGCAGTTTGTCGGGGGGATACTCGAACACCGGGGAGCTGTTTTTT.